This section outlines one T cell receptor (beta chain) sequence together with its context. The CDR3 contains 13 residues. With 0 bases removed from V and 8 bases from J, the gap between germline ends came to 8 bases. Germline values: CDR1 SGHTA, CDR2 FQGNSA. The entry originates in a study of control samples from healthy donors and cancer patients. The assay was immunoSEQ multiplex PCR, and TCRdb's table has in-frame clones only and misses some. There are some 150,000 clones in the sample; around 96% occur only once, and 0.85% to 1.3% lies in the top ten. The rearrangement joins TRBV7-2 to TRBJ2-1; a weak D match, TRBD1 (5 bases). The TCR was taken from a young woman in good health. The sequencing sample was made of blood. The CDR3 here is CASSLAGVDEQFF. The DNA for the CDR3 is TGTGCCAGCAGCTTAGCAGGGGTCGATGAGCAGTTCTTC. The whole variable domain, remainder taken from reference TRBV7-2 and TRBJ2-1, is GAGVSQSPSNKVTEKGKDVELRCDPISGHTALYWYRQSLGQGLEFLIYFQGNSAPDKSGLPSDRFSAERTGGSVSTLTIQRTQQEDSAVYLCASSLAGVDEQFFGPGTRLTVL.